This note documents a single TCR beta chain sequence. Its antigen is still unknown. Trimming stripped 4 bases from V and 4 bases from J, with 17 bases between. The CDR3 length is 14 residues. The germline CDR1 and CDR2 sequences are GTSNPN and SVGIG (reference sequence). As the starting material, approximately 10 ml of fresh peripheral blood yielded the PBMCs. The sample originates from a study of Graves' ophthalmopathy and Graves' hyperthyroidism. Study-level information: Peripheral blood (taken before any treatment) was collected at initial diagnosis. Whole-study findings and limits: For separating ophthalmopathy from stable hyperthyroidism, a 13-signature model gave about 90% sensitivity and about 82% specificity. The majority of expanded thyroid clonotypes above 0.001 frequency also occurred in blood.

CDR3 regions of TCR beta were amplified from RNA transcripts. RT-PCR in the first round used HTBI primers; a second-round multiplex PCR followed. TCRdb independently ran MiXCR on the multiplex PCR reads; one entry per CDR3 protein. The data contain roughly 230,000 distinct CDR3 sequences, roughly 21% of them singletons. The TCR sequence derives from a woman in her forties or fifties with Graves' ophthalmopathy. J is TRBJ2-7 and V is TRBV30, with D tentatively TRBD1 (8 bases). The sequenced material came from peripheral blood. Here the CDR3 reads CAWKRGRGQYEQYF. CDR3 DNA: TGTGCCTGGAAGCGGGGCAGGGGGCAATACGAGCAGTACTTC.